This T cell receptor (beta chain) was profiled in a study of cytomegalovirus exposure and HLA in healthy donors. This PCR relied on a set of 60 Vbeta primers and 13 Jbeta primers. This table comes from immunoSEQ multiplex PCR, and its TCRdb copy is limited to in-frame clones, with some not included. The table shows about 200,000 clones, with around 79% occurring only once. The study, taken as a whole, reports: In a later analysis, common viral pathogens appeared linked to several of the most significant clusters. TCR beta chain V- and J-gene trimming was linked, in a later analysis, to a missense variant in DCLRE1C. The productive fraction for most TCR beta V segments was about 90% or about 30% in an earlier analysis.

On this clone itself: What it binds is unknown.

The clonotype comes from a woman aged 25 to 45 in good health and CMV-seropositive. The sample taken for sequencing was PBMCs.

The CDR3 reads CASSQGQGLWPQHF. The CDR3 DNA reads as TGCGCCAGCAGCCAAGGACAGGGACTGTGGCCCCAGCATTTT. The genes are TRBV4-1 and TRBJ1-5; 7 bases fit TRBD1. J lost 9 bases, V lost 1 base, and 6 bases had no gene match. The CDR3 covers 14 residues. Looked up from germline, CDR1 is MGHRA and CDR2 is YSYEKL.